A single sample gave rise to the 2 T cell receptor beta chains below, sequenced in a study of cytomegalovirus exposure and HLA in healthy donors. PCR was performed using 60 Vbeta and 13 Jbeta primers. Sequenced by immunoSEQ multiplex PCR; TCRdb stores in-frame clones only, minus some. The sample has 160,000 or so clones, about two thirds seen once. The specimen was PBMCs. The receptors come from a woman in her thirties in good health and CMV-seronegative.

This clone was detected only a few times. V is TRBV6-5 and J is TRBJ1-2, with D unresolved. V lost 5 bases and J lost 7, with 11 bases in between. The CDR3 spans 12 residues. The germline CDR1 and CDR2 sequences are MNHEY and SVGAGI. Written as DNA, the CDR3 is TGTGCCAGCAGTACTCGGGAGGGTGGCTACACCTTC. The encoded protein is CASSTREGGYTF.

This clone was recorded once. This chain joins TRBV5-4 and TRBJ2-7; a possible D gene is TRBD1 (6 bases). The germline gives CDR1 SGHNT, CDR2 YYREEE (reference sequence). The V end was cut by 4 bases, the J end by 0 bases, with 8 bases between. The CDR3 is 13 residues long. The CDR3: CASSRDISYEQYF. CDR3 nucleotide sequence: TGTGCCAGCAGCCGGGACATCTCCTACGAGCAGTACTTC. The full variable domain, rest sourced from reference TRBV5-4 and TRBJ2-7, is ETGVTQSPTHLIKTRGQQVTLRCSSQSGHNTVSWYQQALGQGPQFIFQYYREEENGRGNFPPRFSGLQFPNYSSELNVNALELDDSALYLCASSRDISYEQYFGPGTRLTVT.